Here is one T cell receptor (beta chain) with its context. In the original workflow: Estimation of nucleated cell counts relied on the amplification of reference gene primers. Profiling relied on immunoSEQ multiplex PCR, and the TCRdb table lists in-frame clones only, not all of them. V and J calls plus clone size are reproduced from that table; the DNA served to infer D and trimming. The table shows roughly 200,000 clones, with approximately 88% occurring only once. This CDR3 contains 13 residues. The germline gives CDR1 SQVTM, CDR2 ANQGSEA. J was trimmed by 3 bases and V by 6 bases; bases with no gene match: 7. This record belongs to a study of blood T cell repertoires in COVID-19. For the study at large: Acute and convalescent COVID-19 samples came from the United States, Italy and Spain. In each case, the material was cDNA or gDNA derived from T cells, B-cell-depleted T cells, or PBMCs.

The receptor's source is a man aged 40-55 years with acute or convalescent COVID-19. Sequences were obtained from peripheral blood. The rearrangement links TRBV29-1 to TRBJ1-1, with 7 bases aligning to TRBD1. The CDR3 nucleotides read TGCAGCGTACGGACAGGAGGGGACACTGAAGCTTTCTTT. It encodes CSVRTGGDTEAFF.